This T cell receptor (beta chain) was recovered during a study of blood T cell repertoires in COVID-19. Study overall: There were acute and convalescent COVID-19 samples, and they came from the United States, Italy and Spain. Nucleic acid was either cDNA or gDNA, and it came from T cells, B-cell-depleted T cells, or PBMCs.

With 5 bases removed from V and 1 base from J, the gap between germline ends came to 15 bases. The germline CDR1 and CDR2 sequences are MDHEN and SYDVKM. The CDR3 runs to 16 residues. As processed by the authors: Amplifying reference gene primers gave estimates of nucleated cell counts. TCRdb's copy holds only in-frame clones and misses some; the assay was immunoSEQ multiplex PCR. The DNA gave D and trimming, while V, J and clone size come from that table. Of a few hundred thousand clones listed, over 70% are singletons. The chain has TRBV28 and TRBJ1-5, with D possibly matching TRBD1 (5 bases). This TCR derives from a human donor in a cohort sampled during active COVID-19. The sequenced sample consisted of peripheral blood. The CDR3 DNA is TGTGCCAGCAGTGGCGGGGCAGGAGAGAGCAATCAGCCCCAGCATTTT. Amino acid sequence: CASSGGAGESNQPQHF.